This T cell receptor (beta chain) derives from a study of T cell repertoires in cytomegalovirus infection. This clonotype was seen a handful of times. Its antigen is undetermined. MiXCR, applied by TCRdb to the reads, yields one record per CDR3 protein. The sample yields about 310,000 distinct CDR3 sequences, about 25% seen once. This CDR3 spans 14 amino acids. Germline V gives CDR1 DFQATT, CDR2 SNEGSKA (reference sequence). V was cut by 2 bases and J by 3 bases, with 11 bases left in between. The chain combines TRBV20-1 with TRBJ1-5, with no clear D. This clonotype was sampled from a human donor in good health (CMV status not recorded). Some clones in this sample may be carry-over from other donors' samples. The specimen was cultured PBMCs, collected from culture after CMV antigen stimulation. The CDR3 nucleotides read TGCAGTGCTAGAAGAGGCGACTCCAATCAGCCCCAGCATTTT. Translated: CSARRGDSNQPQHF.